The rows below give T cell receptor beta chains drawn from one sample of a study of T cell repertoires in cytomegalovirus infection. TCRdb fed the reads into MiXCR, producing one record per CDR3 protein. The repertoire includes hundreds of thousands of distinct CDR3 sequences, 15% to 20% of them detected once, and roughly 8.7% sits in the top ten. The source material was PBMCs. All receptors derive from a human donor in good health (CMV status not recorded). Some clones in this sample may be carry-over from other donors' samples. Both conserved end residues are part of each CDR3. The order of the fields is J gene, clone size, V gene, D gene, CDR3 DNA, CDR3 protein. The D gene is left open where the match is weak. Some rows have no size entry. The others give once, few or many, or a class for an expanded clone.

TRBJ2-5,many,TRBV6-6,.,TGTGCCAGCAGGTTATCGCTAGTAACACAAGAGACCCAGTACTTC,CASRLSLVTQETQYF
TRBJ1-4,.,TRBV18,TRBD1,TGTGCCAGCTCACCGACAGGGGCCAGTGAAAAACTGTTTTTT,CASSPTGASEKLFF
TRBJ2-5,many,TRBV7-9,.,TGTGCCAGCAGCCGCCCGGGAAGCTCAGAGACCCAGTACTTC,CASSRPGSSETQYF
TRBJ2-3,.,TRBV6-1,TRBD1,TGTGCCAGCAGAACGGGACAGGGCAGAGATACGCAGTATTTT,CASRTGQGRDTQYF
TRBJ2-5,few,TRBV7-9,TRBD1,TGTGCCAGCAGCTTAGATGGGACAGGGTACCAAGAGACCCAGTACTTC,CASSLDGTGYQETQYF
TRBJ2-7,.,TRBV12-3/TRBV12-4,TRBD2,TGTGCCAGCACCGACATGACTAGCGGGAGCCAAGAGCAGTACTTC,CASTDMTSGSQEQYF
TRBJ2-3,.,TRBV30,TRBD2,TGTGCCTGGGGGGGGGATGGAGCAGATACGCAGTATTTT,CAWGGDGADTQYF
TRBJ2-1,few,TRBV12-3/TRBV12-4,TRBD2,TGTGCCAGCAGTTTCTCGGGACTAGCGGGAGTAGCGTCCTACAATGAGCAGTTCTTC,CASSFSGLAGVASYNEQFF
TRBJ1-2,.,TRBV20-1,.,TGCAGTGGGGAGACGGATTTGGGCTACACCTTC,CSGETDLGYTF
TRBJ2-1,.,TRBV12-3/TRBV12-4,.,TGTGCCAGCAGTTTAGCGCTGATAGAGCAGTTCTTC,CASSLALIEQFF
TRBJ1-4,.,TRBV10-3,.,TGTGCCATCAGCCCAACAGGACCAACTAATGAAAAACTGTTTTTT,CAISPTGPTNEKLFF
TRBJ1-2,.,TRBV28,.,TGTGCCACCCCGGGTAACAGCCAGAACGGCGGTGGCTACACCTTC,CATPGNSQNGGGYTF
TRBJ2-3,many,TRBV7-8,.,TGTGCCAGCAGCCCCACGACAGGTTTCATCACAGATACGCAGTATTTT,CASSPTTGFITDTQYF
TRBJ2-7,many,TRBV7-2,.,TGTGCCAGCAGCTTAGGGGGTCGGTACGAGCAGTACTTC,CASSLGGRYEQYF
TRBJ2-7,.,TRBV28,.,TGTGCCAGCAGTAAGGGCAGTCGTACCCCCTACGAGCAGTACTTC,CASSKGSRTPYEQYF
TRBJ2-7,many,TRBV7-8,TRBD1,TGTGCCAGCAGCAGACACTCAGGGACAGGTCACTACTCCTACGAGCAGTACTTC,CASSRHSGTGHYSYEQYF
TRBJ1-4,many,TRBV7-2,.,TGTGCCAGCAGCTCCCGGGGCCCGAGTGGTGAAAAACTGTTTTTT,CASSSRGPSGEKLFF
TRBJ1-4,many,TRBV2,.,TGTGCCAGCAGTTGGAGTAATGAAAAACTGTTTTTT,CASSWSNEKLFF
TRBJ1-1,many,TRBV11-1,TRBD1,TGTGCCAGCAGCCCGGCCGGGACAGGGCGCCTGAACACTGAAGCTTTCTTT,CASSPAGTGRLNTEAFF
TRBJ1-3,few,TRBV7-6,TRBD1,TGTGCCAGCAGCTTAGGCAGGGGGATCTCTGGAAACACCATATATTTT,CASSLGRGISGNTIYF
TRBJ1-5,.,TRBV12-3/TRBV12-4,.,TGTGCCAGCACCTTTGGGGGTCTCGATCAGCCCCAGCATTTT,CASTFGGLDQPQHF
TRBJ1-1,many,TRBV7-6,.,TGTGCCAGCAGCTTAGTTGGGGGGGCTACGCTTGAAGCTTTCTTT,CASSLVGGATLEAFF
TRBJ1-5,few,TRBV19,TRBD1,TGTGCCAGTAGTATAGGCCTGGGACAGGGAAGCAATCAGCCCCAGCATTTT,CASSIGLGQGSNQPQHF
TRBJ1-1,many,TRBV12-3/TRBV12-4,.,TGTGCCAGCAGTTTTGGCGGCGGCGACACTGAAGCTTTCTTT,CASSFGGGDTEAFF
TRBJ2-3,few,TRBV2,TRBD2,TGTGCCAGCAGTGACTGGCTAGCGGGGACAGATACGCAGTATTTT,CASSDWLAGTDTQYF
TRBJ1-2,few,TRBV27,.,TGTGCCAGCAGTTTGGGTCACCCAAGCCGGGGAGTCTACACCTTC,CASSLGHPSRGVYTF
TRBJ2-7,.,TRBV7-7,.,TGTGCCAGCAGCTTAGAGCAGCGTTCCCTCTACGAGCAGTACTTC,CASSLEQRSLYEQYF
TRBJ2-3,few,TRBV19,.,TGTGCCAGTAGTAGTTGGCAGGCGGCAGATACGCAGTATTTT,CASSSWQAADTQYF
TRBJ2-5,.,TRBV20-1,TRBD2,TGCAGTGCTAGCGCATTCCGGGGACTAGGGAAAGAGACCCAGTACTTC,CSASAFRGLGKETQYF
TRBJ1-2,few,TRBV20-1,.,TGCAGTGCTAGACAGAGCTATGGCTACACCTTC,CSARQSYGYTF
TRBJ2-7,.,TRBV19,.,TGTGCCAGTAGTGTTATTCTGACGGGACTTCATTCCTACGAGCAGTACTTC,CASSVILTGLHSYEQYF
TRBJ2-3,.,TRBV30,TRBD2,TGTGCCTGGAGGAGTTCGGGACTAGCGGGAAAACCTAGCACAGATACGCAGTATTTT,CAWRSSGLAGKPSTDTQYF
TRBJ1-6,.,TRBV2,.,TGTGCCAGCGGTGAAACTGCGGTTAATTCACCCCTCCACTTT,CASGETAVNSPLHF
TRBJ2-1,.,TRBV30,.,TGTGCCTGGGGGAGGAATACAGCTTACAATGAGCAGTTCTTC,CAWGRNTAYNEQFF
TRBJ1-2,many,TRBV7-2,TRBD1,TGTGCCAGCAGCCCCCAGACAGGGGATGGCTACACCTTC,CASSPQTGDGYTF